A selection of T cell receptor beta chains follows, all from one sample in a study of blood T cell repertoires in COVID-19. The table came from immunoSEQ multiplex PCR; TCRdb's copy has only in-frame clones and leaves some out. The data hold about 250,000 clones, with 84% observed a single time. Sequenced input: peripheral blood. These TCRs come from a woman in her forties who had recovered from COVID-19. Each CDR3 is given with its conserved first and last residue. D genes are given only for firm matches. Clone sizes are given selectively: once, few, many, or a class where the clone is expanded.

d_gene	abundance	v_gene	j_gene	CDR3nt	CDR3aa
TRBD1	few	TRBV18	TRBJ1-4	TGTGCCAGCTCACGTTCCGGGACAGATTATGGTGAAAAACTGTTTTTT	CASSRSGTDYGEKLFF
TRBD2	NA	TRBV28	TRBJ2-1	TGTGCCAGCAGCCAGGGCGGGGGGCGAGACAATGAGCAGTTCTTC	CASSQGGGRDNEQFF
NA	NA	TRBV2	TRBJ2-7	TGTGCCAGCAGTGCTTCGGGAACCTACGAGCAGTACTTC	CASSASGTYEQYF
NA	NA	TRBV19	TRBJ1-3	TGTGCCAGCACGGACAGTGACCCTGGAAACACCATATATTTT	CASTDSDPGNTIYF
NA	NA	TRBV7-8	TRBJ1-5	TGTGCCAGCAGATCTGACAGCATTAGCAATCAGCCCCAGCATTTT	CASRSDSISNQPQHF
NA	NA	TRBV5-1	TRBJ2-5	TGCGCCAGCAGCTTGGACCCCCAGGGGGGATACCAAGAGACCCAGTACTTC	CASSLDPQGGYQETQYF
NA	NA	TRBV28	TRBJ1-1	TGTGCCAGCAGTTTTCTCAACACTGAAGCTTTCTTT	CASSFLNTEAFF
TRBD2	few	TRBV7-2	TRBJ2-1	TGTGCCAGCAGCGTAAGACTAGCGGGGGGGCGGGACAATGAGCAGTTCTTC	CASSVRLAGGRDNEQFF
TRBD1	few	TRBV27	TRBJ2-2	TGTGCCAGCAGTTCAGCAGGGGGCGCGGGCCCCGGGGAGCTGTTTTTT	CASSSAGGAGPGELFF
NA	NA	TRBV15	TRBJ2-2	TGTGCCACGAGAGAGGGAGCCGGGGAGCTGTTTTTT	CATREGAGELFF
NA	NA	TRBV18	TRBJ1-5	TGTGCCAGCTCACCGAGTGGGGGCTATAGGAATGATCAGCCCCAGCATTTT	CASSPSGGYRNDQPQHF
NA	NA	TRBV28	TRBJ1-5	TGTGCCAGCAGTTTACCCGCAGGGTATAGCAATCAGCCCCAGCATTTT	CASSLPAGYSNQPQHF
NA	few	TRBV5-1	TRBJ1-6	TGCGCCAGTAGGACTGACTCCTATAATTCACCCCTCCACTTT	CASRTDSYNSPLHF
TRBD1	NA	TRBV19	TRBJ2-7	TGTGCCAGTAGGAGGGGGCCAGCTCCGTACTACGAGCAGTACTTC	CASRRGPAPYYEQYF
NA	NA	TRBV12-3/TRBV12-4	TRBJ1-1	TGTGCCAGCAGTTCAATGACAGGCGGAGCTTTCTTT	CASSSMTGGAFF
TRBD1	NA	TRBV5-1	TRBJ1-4	TGCGCCAGCAGCTTGGCCCCGGGACAGGTCCAAAAACTGTTTTTT	CASSLAPGQVQKLFF
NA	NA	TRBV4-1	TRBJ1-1	TGCGCCAGCAGCCAAGATCGGCGGCCAATGAACACTGAAGCTTTCTTT	CASSQDRRPMNTEAFF
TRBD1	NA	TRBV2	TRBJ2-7	TGTGCCAGCAGTCAGGTACGGACAGGGGTTATCCACGAGCAGTACTTC	CASSQVRTGVIHEQYF
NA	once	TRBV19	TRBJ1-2	TGTGCCAGTAGTCCGGAGGGTGGCCTCTATGGCTACACCTTC	CASSPEGGLYGYTF
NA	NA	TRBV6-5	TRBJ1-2	TGTGCCAGCAGTTACGACACCACTTCTAACTATGGCTACACCTTC	CASSYDTTSNYGYTF
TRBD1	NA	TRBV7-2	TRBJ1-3	TGTGCCAGCAGCTTAGGAGTGGGACAGGGACGCACCATATATTTT	CASSLGVGQGRTIYF
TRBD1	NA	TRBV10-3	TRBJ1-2	TGTGCCAGCTGGACAGGGGGTTTGAACTATGGCTACACCTTC	CASWTGGLNYGYTF
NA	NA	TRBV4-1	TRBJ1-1	TGCGCCAGCAGCCAAGAAGGCTCGGGGGTGGGGTACACTGAAGCTTTCTTT	CASSQEGSGVGYTEAFF
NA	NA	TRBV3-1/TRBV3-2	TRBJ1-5	TGTGCCAGCAGCCAAGCTAGTAGCAATCAGCCCCAGCATTTT	CASSQASSNQPQHF
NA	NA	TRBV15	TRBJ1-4	TGTGCCACCAGCGGCGTCGGGATGGAAAAACTGTTTTTT	CATSGVGMEKLFF
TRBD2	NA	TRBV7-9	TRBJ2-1	TGTGCCAGCAGCCCCCCCCCTCGCGGACTAGCTTACAATGAGCAGTTCTTC	CASSPPPRGLAYNEQFF
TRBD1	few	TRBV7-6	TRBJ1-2	TGTGCCAGCAGCCCCGGACAGGGGGCCGTCCTCGGTGGCTACACCTTC	CASSPGQGAVLGGYTF
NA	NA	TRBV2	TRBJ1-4	TGTGCCAGCAGGAGGGGGGGATCTAATGAAAAACTGTTTTTT	CASRRGGSNEKLFF
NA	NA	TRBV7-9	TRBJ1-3	TGTGCCAGCAGCTTGAGGGACTCTGGAAACACCATATATTTT	CASSLRDSGNTIYF
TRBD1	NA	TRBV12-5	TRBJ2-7	TGTGCTAGTGTACCAGAAGACAGGGCGAAACTTGCCTACGAGCAGTACTTC	CASVPEDRAKLAYEQYF
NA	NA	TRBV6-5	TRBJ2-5	TGTGCCAGCAGTTACTCCACGCGGGGGCCTCGGGAGACCCAGTACTTC	CASSYSTRGPRETQYF
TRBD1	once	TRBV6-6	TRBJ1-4	TGTGCCAGCAGTTATATAGGGACAGGGTTAGAAAAACTGTTTTTT	CASSYIGTGLEKLFF
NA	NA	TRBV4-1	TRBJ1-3	TGCGCCAGCAGCCAAGTACAGGCAGGAGGAAACACCATATATTTT	CASSQVQAGGNTIYF
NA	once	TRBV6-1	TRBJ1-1	TGTGCCAGCAGTGAAGGGACAGTCACTGAAGCTTTCTTT	CASSEGTVTEAFF
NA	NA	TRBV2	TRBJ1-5	TGTGCCAGCAAGGGGGACACTAACCAGCCCCAGCATTTT	CASKGDTNQPQHF
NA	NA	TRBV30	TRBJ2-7	TGTGCCTGGAGTTTGGACACCTACGAGCAGTACTTC	CAWSLDTYEQYF